The text below deals with one T cell receptor (beta chain). The repertoire was sequenced with immunoSEQ multiplex PCR; TCRdb's copy has only in-frame clones and lacks some. In the table there are about 97,000 clones, about 91% of which are singletons. The data belong to a study of control samples from healthy donors and cancer patients. This CDR3 has 13 amino acids. Germline V gene lookup returns CDR1 SNHLY and CDR2 FYNNEI. V lost 9 bases, J lost 7 bases, and 15 bases lay in between. The sequence derives from a woman aged 18-35 years in good health. The chain carries TRBV2 and TRBJ1-4; weak D call: TRBD1 (6 bases). The specimen was blood. The CDR3 DNA reads as TGTGCCAGGTCGGCGCCACAGGGTGAAAAACTGTTTTTT. Translation gives CARSAPQGEKLFF.